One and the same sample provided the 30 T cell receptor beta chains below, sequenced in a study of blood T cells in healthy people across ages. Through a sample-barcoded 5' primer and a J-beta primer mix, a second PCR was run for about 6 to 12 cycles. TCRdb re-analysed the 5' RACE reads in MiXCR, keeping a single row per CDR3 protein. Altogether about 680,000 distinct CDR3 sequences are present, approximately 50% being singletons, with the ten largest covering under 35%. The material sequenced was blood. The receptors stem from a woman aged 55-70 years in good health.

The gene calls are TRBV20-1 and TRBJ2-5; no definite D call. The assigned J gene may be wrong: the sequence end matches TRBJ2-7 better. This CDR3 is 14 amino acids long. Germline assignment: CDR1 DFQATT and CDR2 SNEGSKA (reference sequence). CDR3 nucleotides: TGCAGTGCTAGAGATTTGGACGGACCTTACGAGCAGTACTTC. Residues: CSARDLDGPYEQYF.

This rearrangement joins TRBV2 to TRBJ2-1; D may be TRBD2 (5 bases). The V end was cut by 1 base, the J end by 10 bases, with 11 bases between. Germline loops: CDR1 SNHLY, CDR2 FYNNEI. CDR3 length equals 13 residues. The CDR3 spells CASSEVLSGEQFF. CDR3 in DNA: TGTGCCAGCAGTGAAGTTCTTTCGGGAGAGCAGTTCTTC.

This chain's CDR3 is CASNPPGGTSGTYEQYF. The CDR3 nucleotides read TGTGCCAGCAACCCTCCTGGGGGGACTAGCGGAACCTACGAGCAGTACTTC. The rearrangement links TRBV6-6 to TRBJ2-4, with 11 positions matching TRBD2. The better agreement between TRBJ2-7 and the DNA end casts doubt on the J call. The CDR3 runs to 17 residues. In germline, CDR1 is MNHNY, CDR2 SVGAGI (reference sequence).

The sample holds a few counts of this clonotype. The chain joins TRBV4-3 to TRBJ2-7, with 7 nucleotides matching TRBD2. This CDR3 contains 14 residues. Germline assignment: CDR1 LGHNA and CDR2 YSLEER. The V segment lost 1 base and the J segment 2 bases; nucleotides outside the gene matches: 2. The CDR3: CASSQGTRAYEQYF. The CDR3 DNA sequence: TGCGCCAGCAGCCAAGGGACTAGGGCCTACGAGCAGTACTTC.

DNA for the CDR3: TGCAGCGTTGAAGATACTCCTAGAAGTCCAGACAATGTGCAGTACTTC. This sequence encodes CSVEDTPRSPDNVQYF. The rearrangement uses TRBV29-1 and TRBJ2-5; the D is unclear. Germline V gene data show CDR1 as SQVTM and CDR2 as ANQGSEA. The V end lost 0 bases, the J end lost 11 bases, and 25 bases lay between the germline ends. The CDR3 spans 16 residues.

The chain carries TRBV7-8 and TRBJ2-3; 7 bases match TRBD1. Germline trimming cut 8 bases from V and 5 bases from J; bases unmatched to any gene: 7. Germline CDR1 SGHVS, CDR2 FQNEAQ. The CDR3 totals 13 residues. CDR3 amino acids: CASESRGRDTQYF. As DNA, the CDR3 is TGTGCCAGCGAATCGAGGGGGCGAGATACGCAGTATTTT.

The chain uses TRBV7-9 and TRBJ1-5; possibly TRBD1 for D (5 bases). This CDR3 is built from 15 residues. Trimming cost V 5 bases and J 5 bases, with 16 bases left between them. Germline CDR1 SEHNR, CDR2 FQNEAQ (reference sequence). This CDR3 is CASSPDGARYQPQHF. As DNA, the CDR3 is TGTGCCAGCAGCCCCGACGGGGCGAGGTATCAGCCCCAGCATTTT.

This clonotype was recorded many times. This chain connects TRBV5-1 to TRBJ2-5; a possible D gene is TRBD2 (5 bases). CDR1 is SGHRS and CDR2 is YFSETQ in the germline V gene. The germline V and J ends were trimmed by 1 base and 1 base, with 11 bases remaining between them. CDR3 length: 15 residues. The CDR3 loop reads CASSLIPSSQETQYF. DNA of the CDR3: TGCGCCAGCAGCTTGATTCCTAGCTCCCAAGAGACCCAGTACTTC.

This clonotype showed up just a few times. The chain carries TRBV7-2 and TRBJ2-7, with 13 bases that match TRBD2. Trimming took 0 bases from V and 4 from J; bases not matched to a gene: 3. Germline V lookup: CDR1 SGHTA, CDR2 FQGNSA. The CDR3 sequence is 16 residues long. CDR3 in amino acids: CASSLAPTSGGYEQYF. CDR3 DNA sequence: TGTGCCAGCAGCTTAGCGCCGACTAGCGGGGGGTACGAGCAGTACTTC.

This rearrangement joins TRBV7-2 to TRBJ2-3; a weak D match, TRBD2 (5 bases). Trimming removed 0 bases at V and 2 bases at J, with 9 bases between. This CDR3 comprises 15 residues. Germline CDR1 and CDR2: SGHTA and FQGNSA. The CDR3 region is CASSLAGVITDTQYF. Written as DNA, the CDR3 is TGTGCCAGCAGCTTAGCGGGAGTAATCACAGATACGCAGTATTTT.

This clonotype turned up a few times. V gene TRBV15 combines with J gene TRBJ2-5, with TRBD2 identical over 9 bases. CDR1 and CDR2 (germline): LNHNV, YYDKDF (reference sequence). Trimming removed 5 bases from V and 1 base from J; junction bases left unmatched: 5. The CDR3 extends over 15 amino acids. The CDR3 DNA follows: TGTGCCACCAGCCCTGGTAGCGGGAGCCAAGAGACCCAGTACTTC. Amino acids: CATSPGSGSQETQYF.

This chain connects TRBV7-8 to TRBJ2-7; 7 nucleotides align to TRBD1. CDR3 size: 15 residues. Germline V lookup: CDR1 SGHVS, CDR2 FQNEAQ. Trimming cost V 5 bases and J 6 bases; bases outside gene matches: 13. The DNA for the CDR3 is TGTGCCAGCAGCCCGAAGACAGGGAGACGGCGCGAGCAGTACTTC. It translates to CASSPKTGRRREQYF.

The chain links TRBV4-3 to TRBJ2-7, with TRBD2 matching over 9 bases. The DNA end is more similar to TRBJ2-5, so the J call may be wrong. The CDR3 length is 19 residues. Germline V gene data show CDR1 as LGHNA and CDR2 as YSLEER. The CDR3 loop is CASSQDVVAGDVHRETQYF. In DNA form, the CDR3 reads TGCGCCAGCAGCCAAGATGTAGTAGCGGGAGATGTTCACCGTGAGACCCAGTACTTC.

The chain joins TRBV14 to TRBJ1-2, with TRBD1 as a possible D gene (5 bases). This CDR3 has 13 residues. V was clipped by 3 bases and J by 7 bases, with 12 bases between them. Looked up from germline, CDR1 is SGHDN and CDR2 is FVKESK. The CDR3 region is CASSHGGVGGYTF. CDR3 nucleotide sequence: TGTGCCAGCAGCCACGGAGGGGTGGGTGGCTACACCTTC.

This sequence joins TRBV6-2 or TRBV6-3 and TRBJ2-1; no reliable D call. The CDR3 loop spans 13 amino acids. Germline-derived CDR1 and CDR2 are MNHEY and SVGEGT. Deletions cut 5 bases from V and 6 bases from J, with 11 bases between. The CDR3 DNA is TGTGCCAGCAGTCGAGTTTCCCTCAATGAGCAGTTCTTC. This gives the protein CASSRVSLNEQFF.

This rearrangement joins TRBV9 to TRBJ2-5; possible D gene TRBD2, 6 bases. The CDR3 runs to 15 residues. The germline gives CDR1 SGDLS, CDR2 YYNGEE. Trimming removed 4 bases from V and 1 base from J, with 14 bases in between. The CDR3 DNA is TGTGCCAGCAGCCTCACCCGGGGGACCCAAGAGACCCAGTACTTC. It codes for CASSLTRGTQETQYF. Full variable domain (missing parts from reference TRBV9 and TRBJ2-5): DSGVTQTPKHLITATGQRVTLRCSPRSGDLSVYWYQQSLDQGLQFLIQYYNGEERAKGNILERFSAQQFPDLHSELNLSSLELGDSALYFCASSLTRGTQETQYFGPGTRLLVL.

The CDR3 region is CASSPLRTGGMNTEAFF. The CDR3 nucleotides read TGTGCCAGCAGCCCCCTCCGGACAGGGGGAATGAACACTGAAGCTTTCTTT. V is TRBV6-2 or TRBV6-3 and J is TRBJ1-1; 10 nucleotides line up with TRBD1. Germline lookup yields CDR1 MNHEY and CDR2 SVGEGT. The junction had 10 bases not matched to a gene; V was cut back by 6 bases and J by 0 bases. This CDR3 spans 17 amino acids.

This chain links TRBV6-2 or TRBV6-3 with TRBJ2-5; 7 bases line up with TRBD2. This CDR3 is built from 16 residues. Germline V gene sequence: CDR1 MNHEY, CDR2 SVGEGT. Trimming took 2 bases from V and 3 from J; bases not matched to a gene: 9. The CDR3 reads CASSYRTRGSEETQYF. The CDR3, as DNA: TGTGCCAGCAGTTACCGAACTCGCGGGAGTGAAGAGACCCAGTACTTC.

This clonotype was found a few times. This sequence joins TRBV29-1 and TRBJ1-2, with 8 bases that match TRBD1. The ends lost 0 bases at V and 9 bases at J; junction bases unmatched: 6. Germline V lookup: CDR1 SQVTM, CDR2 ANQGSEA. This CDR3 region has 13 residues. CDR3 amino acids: CSVEDARDRSYTF. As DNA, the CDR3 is TGCAGCGTTGAAGATGCCCGGGACAGGAGCTACACCTTC.

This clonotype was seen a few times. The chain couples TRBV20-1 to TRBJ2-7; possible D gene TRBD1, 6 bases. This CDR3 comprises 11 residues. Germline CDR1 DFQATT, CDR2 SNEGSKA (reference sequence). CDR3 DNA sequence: TGCAGCTCCCAACAGGGCTACGAGCAGTACTTC. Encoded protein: CSSQQGYEQYF.

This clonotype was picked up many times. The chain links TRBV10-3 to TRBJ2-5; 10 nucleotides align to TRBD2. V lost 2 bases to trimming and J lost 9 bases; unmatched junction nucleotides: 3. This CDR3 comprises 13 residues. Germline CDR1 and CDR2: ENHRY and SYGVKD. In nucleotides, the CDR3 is TGTGCCATCAGTGAGGCTCTAGCGGGAGCCCAGTACTTC. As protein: CAISEALAGAQYF.

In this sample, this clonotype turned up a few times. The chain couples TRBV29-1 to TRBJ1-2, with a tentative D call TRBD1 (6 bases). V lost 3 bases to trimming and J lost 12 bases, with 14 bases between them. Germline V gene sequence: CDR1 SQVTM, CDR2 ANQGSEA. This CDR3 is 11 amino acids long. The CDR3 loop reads CSVENRAEDTF. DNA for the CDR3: TGCAGCGTTGAGAACAGGGCTGAAGACACCTTC.

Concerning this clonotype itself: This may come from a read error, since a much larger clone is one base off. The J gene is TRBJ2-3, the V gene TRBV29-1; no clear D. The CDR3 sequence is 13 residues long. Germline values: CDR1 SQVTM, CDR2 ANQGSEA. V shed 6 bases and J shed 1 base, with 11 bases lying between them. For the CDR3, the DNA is TGCAGCGTCAGTACCCAGGGCACAGATACGCAGTATTTT. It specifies CSVSTQGTDTQYF.

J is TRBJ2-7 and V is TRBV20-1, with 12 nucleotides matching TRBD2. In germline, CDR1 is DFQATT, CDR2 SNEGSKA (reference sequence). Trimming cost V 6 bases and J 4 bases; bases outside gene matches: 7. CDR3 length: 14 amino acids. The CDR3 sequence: CSADLAGGPYEQYF. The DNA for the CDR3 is TGCAGTGCGGACCTAGCGGGAGGGCCGTACGAGCAGTACTTC.

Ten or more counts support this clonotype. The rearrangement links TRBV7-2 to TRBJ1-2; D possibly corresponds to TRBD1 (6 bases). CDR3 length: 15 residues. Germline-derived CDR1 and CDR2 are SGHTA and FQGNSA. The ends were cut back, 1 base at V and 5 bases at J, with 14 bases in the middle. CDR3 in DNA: TGTGCCAGCAGCTTAGGGTTCAGGGGAGGATATGGCTACACCTTC. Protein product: CASSLGFRGGYGYTF.

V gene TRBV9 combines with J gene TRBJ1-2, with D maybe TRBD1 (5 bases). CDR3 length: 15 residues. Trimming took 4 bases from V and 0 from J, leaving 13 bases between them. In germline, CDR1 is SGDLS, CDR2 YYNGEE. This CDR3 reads CASSTDRPSNYGYTF. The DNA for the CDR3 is TGTGCCAGCAGCACAGACAGACCCTCTAACTATGGCTACACCTTC.

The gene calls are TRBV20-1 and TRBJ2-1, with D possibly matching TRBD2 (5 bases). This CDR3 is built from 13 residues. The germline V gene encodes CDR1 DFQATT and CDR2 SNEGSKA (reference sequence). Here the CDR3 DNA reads TGCAGCGCCCCTAGTAGCGAGGACAATGAGCAGTTCTTC. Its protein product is CSAPSSEDNEQFF.

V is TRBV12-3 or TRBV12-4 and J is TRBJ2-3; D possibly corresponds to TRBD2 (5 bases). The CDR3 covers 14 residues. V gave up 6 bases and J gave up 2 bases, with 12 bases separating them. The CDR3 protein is CASRPDSYTDTQYF. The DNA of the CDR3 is TGTGCCAGCAGGCCGGACTCGTACACAGATACGCAGTATTTT.

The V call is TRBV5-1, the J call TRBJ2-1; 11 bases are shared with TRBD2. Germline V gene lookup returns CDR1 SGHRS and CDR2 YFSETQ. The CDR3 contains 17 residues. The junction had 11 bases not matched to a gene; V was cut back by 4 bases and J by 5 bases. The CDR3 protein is CASSPFPTSGKNNEQFF. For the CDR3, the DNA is TGCGCCAGCAGCCCATTTCCGACTAGCGGGAAAAACAATGAGCAGTTCTTC.

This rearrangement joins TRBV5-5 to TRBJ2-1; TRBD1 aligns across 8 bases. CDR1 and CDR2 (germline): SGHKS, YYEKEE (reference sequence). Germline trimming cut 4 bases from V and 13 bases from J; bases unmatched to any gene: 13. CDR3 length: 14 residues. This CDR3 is CASSKGQGQETQFF. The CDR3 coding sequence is TGTGCCAGCAGCAAAGGACAGGGTCAAGAGACCCAGTTCTTC.